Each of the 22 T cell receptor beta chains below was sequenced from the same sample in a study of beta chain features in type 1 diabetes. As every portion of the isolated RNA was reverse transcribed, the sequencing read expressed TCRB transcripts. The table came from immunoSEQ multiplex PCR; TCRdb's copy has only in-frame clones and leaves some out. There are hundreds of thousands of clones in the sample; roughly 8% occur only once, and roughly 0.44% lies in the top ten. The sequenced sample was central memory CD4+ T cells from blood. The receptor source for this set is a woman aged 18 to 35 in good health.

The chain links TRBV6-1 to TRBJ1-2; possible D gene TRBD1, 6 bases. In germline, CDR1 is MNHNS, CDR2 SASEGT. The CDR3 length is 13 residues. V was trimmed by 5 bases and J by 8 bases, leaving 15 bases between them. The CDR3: CASSSDYRVGYTF. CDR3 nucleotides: TGTGCCAGCAGTTCCGATTACAGGGTGGGCTACACCTTC.

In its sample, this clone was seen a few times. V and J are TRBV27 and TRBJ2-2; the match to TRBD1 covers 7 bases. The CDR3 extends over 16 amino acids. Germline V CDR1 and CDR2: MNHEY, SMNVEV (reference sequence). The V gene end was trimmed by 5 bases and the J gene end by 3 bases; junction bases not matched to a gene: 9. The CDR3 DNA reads TGTGCCAGCAGTAACAGGGGAGTCTCGGACACCGGGGAGCTGTTTTTT. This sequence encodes CASSNRGVSDTGELFF.

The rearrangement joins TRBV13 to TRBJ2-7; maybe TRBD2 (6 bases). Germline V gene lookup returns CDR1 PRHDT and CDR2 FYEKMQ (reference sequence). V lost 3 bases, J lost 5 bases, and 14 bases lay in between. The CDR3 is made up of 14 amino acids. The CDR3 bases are TGTGCCAGCAGCTTCACCGGGAGCACGGACGAGCAGTACTTC. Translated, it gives CASSFTGSTDEQYF.

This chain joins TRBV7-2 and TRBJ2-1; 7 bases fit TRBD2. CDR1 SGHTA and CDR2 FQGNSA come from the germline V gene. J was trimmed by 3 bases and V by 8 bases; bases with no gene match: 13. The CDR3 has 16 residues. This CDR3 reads CASSELAGVSYNEQFF. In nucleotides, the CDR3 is TGTGCCAGCTCGGAGTTGGCGGGAGTCAGCTACAATGAGCAGTTCTTC.

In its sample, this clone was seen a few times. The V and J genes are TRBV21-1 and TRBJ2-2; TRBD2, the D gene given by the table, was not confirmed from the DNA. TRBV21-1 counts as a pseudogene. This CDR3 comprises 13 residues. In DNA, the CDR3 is TGTGCCAGCAGCAGGAGGGGTACCGGGGAGCTGTTTTTT. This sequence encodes CASSRRGTGELFF.

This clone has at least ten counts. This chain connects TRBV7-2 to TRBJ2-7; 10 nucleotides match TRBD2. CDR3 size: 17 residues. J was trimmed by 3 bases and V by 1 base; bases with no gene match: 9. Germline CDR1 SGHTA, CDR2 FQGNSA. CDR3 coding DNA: TGTGCCAGCAGCTTAGGGCACGGGACTAGCGTATACTACGAGCAGTACTTC. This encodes CASSLGHGTSVYYEQYF.

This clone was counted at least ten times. The DNA of the CDR3 is TGTGCCAGCAGCCGCAGGACATCCAAAACAGATACGCAGTATTTT. Protein product: CASSRRTSKTDTQYF. The V gene is TRBV5-4, the J gene TRBJ2-3, with D possibly matching TRBD1 (5 bases). From germline, CDR1 is SGHNT and CDR2 YYREEE (reference sequence). Trimming cost V 4 bases and J 3 bases, with 15 bases left between them. The CDR3 length is 15 residues. The full variable domain, completed using reference TRBV5-4 and TRBJ2-3, is ETGVTQSPTHLIKTRGQQVTLRCSSQSGHNTVSWYQQALGQGPQFIFQYYREEENGRGNFPPRFSGLQFPNYSSELNVNALELDDSALYLCASSRRTSKTDTQYFGPGTRLTVL.

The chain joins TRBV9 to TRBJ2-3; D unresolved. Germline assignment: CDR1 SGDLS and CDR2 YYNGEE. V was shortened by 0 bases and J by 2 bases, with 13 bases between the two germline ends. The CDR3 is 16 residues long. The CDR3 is CASSVGPLGYTDTQYF. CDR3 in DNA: TGTGCCAGCAGCGTAGGCCCCCTAGGGTACACAGATACGCAGTATTTT. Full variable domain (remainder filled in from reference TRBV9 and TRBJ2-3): DSGVTQTPKHLITATGQRVTLRCSPRSGDLSVYWYQQSLDQGLQFLIQYYNGEERAKGNILERFSAQQFPDLHSELNLSSLELGDSALYFCASSVGPLGYTDTQYFGPGTRLTVL.

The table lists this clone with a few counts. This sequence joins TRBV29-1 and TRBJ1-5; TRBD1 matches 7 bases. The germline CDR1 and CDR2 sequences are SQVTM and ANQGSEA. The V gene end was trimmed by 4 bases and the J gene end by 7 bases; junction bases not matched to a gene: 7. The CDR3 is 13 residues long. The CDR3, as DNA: TGCAGCGTTGCACAGGGGAATAACCAGCCCCAGCATTTT. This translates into CSVAQGNNQPQHF. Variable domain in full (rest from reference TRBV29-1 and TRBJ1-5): SAVISQKPSRDICQRGTSLTIQCQVDSQVTMMFWYRQQPGQSLTLIATANQGSEATYESGFVIDKFPISRPNLTFSTLTVSNMSPEDSSIYLCSVAQGNNQPQHFGDGTRLSIL.

CDR3 sequence reads: CASRWTGASTEAFF. In DNA, the CDR3 is TGCGCCAGCAGATGGACAGGGGCGAGTACTGAAGCTTTCTTT. This chain joins TRBV5-1 and TRBJ1-1, with 9 bases fitting TRBD1. Germline V gene sequence: CDR1 SGHRS, CDR2 YFSETQ. With 5 bases clipped from V and 5 bases from J, the junction kept 7 bases outside the gene matches. The CDR3 has 14 amino acids.

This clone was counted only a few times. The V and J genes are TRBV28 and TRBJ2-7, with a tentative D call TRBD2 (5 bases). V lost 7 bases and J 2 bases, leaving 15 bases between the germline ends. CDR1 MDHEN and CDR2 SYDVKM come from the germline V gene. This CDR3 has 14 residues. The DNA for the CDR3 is TGTGCCAGCACCCCGCCGGGGTCCCCCTACGAGCAGTACTTC. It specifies CASTPPGSPYEQYF.

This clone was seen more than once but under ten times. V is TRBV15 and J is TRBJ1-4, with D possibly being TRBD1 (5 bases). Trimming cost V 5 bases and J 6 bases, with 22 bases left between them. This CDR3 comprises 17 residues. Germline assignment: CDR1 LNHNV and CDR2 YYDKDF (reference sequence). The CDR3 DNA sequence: TGTGCCACCAGCCGGATAGGGACCCGAAGCGCGGATGAAAAACTGTTTTTT. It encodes CATSRIGTRSADEKLFF.

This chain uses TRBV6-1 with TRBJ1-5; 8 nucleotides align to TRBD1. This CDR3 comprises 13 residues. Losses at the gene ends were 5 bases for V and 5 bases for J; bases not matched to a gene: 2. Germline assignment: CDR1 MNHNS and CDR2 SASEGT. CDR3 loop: CASSPDRDQPQHF. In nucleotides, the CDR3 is TGTGCCAGCAGTCCGGACAGGGATCAGCCCCAGCATTTT.

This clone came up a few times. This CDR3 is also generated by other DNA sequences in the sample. The CDR3: CASSSTADTQYF. DNA of the CDR3: TGCGCCAGCAGCTCCACCGCAGATACGCAGTATTTT. The rearrangement joins TRBV5-1 to TRBJ2-3, with D unclear. CDR3 length: 12 amino acids. Germline V gives CDR1 SGHRS, CDR2 YFSETQ. Trimming pared 3 bases from V and 4 bases from J, leaving 6 bases between.

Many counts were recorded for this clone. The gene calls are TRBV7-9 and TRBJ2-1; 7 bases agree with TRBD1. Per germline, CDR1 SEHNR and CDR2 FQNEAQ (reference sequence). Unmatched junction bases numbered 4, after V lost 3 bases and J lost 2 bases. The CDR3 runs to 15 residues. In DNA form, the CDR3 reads TGTGCCAGCAGCTTGACAGGGATCGCCTACAATGAGCAGTTCTTC. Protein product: CASSLTGIAYNEQFF.

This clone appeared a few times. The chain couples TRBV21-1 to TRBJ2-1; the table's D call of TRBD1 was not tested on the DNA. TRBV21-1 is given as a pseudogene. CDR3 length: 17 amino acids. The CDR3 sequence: CASSKEHDGTGMNEQFF. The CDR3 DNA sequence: TGTGCCAGCAGCAAAGAACACGACGGGACAGGGATGAATGAGCAGTTCTTC.

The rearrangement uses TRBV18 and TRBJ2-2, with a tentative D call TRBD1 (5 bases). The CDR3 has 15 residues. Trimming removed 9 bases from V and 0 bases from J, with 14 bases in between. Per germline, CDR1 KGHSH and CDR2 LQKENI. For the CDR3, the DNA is TGTGCCAGTCAGGGCTACGCAGCGAACACCGGGGAGCTGTTTTTT. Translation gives CASQGYAANTGELFF.

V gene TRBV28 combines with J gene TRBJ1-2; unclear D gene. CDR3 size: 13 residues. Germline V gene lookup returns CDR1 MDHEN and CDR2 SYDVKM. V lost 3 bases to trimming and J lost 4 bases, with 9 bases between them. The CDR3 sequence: CASSFIGSYGYTF. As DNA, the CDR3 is TGTGCCAGCAGTTTCATAGGGTCCTATGGCTACACCTTC.

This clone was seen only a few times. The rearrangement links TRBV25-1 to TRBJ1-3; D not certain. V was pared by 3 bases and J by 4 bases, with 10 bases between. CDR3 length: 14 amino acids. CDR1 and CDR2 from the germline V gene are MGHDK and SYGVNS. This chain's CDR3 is CASSDFAVGNTIYF. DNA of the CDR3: TGTGCCAGCAGTGATTTCGCGGTCGGAAACACCATATATTTT. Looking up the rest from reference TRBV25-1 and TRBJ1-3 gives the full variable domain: EADIYQTPRYLVIGTGKKITLECSQTMGHDKMYWYQQDPGMELHLIHYSYGVNSTEKGDLSSESTVSRIRTEHFPLTLESARPSHTSQYLCASSDFAVGNTIYFGEGSWLTVV.

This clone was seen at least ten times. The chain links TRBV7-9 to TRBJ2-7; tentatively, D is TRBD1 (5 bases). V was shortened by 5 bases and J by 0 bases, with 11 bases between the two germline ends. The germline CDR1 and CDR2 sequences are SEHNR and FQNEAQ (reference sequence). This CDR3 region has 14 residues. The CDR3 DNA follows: TGTGCCAGCAGCCGACAGTTGACCTCCTACGAGCAGTACTTC. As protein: CASSRQLTSYEQYF.

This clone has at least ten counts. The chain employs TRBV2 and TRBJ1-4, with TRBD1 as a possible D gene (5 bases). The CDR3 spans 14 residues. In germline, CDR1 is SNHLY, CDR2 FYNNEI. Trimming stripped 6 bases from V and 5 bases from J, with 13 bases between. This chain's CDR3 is CASRGGTENEKLFF. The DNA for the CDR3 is TGTGCCAGCAGAGGCGGGACGGAAAATGAAAAACTGTTTTTT.

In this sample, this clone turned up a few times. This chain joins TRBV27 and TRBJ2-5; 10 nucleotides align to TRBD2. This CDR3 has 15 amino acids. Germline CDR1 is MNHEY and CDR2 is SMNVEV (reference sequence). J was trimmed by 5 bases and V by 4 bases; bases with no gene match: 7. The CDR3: CASSSPAGGAETQYF. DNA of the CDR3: TGTGCCAGCAGTTCACCAGCGGGAGGGGCTGAGACCCAGTACTTC.